The 20 T cell receptor beta chains below all came from one sample that was sequenced in a study of blood T cell repertoires in COVID-19. Only in-frame clones appear in the TCRdb table, and some are missing; sequencing was by immunoSEQ multiplex PCR. This sample yields more than 70,000 clones, of which about 85% are seen a single time; 3.8% belongs to the top ten. Sequences were obtained from peripheral blood. All receptors derive from a man aged 60 to 69 with acute or convalescent COVID-19.

The chain has TRBV27 and TRBJ2-7; tentatively, D is TRBD1 (6 bases). The CDR3 is 15 residues long. The V end was cut by 6 bases, the J end by 7 bases, with 22 bases between. Looked up from germline, CDR1 is MNHEY and CDR2 is SMNVEV (reference sequence). CDR3 nucleotides: TGTGCCAGCAGCGACCGGGCCGGCAGGGGATGGGAGCAGTACTTC. Translated, it gives CASSDRAGRGWEQYF.

The J gene is TRBJ1-1, the V gene TRBV4-1; weak D call: TRBD1 (5 bases). The length of the CDR3 is 15 residues. V shed 0 bases and J shed 6 bases, with 14 bases lying between them. Per germline, CDR1 MGHRA and CDR2 YSYEKL. CDR3 sequence (DNA): TGCGCCAGCAGCCAAGATCATCATAGGGGTTCTGAAGCTTTCTTT. It yields the protein CASSQDHHRGSEAFF.

This chain joins TRBV5-5 and TRBJ2-7; TRBD1 is a possible D gene (6 bases). Germline-derived CDR1 and CDR2 are SGHKS and YYEKEE (reference sequence). This CDR3 has 12 amino acids. Trimming removed 0 bases at V and 7 bases at J, with 8 bases between. CDR3 in DNA: TGTGCCAGCAGCTTGGGAGGGGGTGAGCAGTACTTC. Protein product: CASSLGGGEQYF.

This chain joins TRBV9 and TRBJ2-3; the match to TRBD2 covers 12 bases. Germline-derived CDR1 and CDR2 are SGDLS and YYNGEE. Unmatched junction bases numbered 8, after V lost 0 bases and J lost 6 bases. The CDR3 sequence is 17 residues long. The CDR3: CASSVVGLAGPRDTQYF. The CDR3 region has the DNA TGTGCCAGCAGCGTAGTAGGACTAGCGGGGCCTCGGGATACGCAGTATTTT. The full variable domain, in which reference TRBV9 and TRBJ2-3 provide the parts outside the CDR3, is DSGVTQTPKHLITATGQRVTLRCSPRSGDLSVYWYQQSLDQGLQFLIQYYNGEERAKGNILERFSAQQFPDLHSELNLSSLELGDSALYFCASSVVGLAGPRDTQYFGPGTRLTVL.

The gene calls are TRBV7-3 and TRBJ2-7, with TRBD1 matching over 9 bases. Germline CDR1 SGHTA, CDR2 FQGTGA. This CDR3 contains 17 residues. J gave up 6 bases and V 3 bases, and 15 bases lay outside the gene matches. DNA for the CDR3: TGTGCCAGCAGCTTTAGCCACCCCCGGGACAGGGATCGCGAGCAGTACTTC. Residues: CASSFSHPRDRDREQYF.

The DNA of the CDR3 is TGTGCCAGCAGCCAAGAGGCCGGGGTACGAAAAGATACGCAGTATTTT. This encodes CASSQEAGVRKDTQYF. The chain employs TRBV3-1 (or the pseudogene TRBV3-2) and TRBJ2-3, with D possibly being TRBD2 (5 bases). V lost 0 bases and J 5 bases, leaving 15 bases between the germline ends. The CDR3 totals 16 residues. Germline loops: CDR1 LGHDT, CDR2 YNNKEL (reference sequence).

The chain employs TRBV12-5 and TRBJ1-3; no definite D call. Per germline, CDR1 LGHNT and CDR2 FRNRAP. V was trimmed by 0 bases and J by 0 bases, leaving 6 bases between them. There are 15 residues in the CDR3. The CDR3 region has the DNA TGTGCTAGTGGTTTGGTACAGAGCTCTGGAAACACCATATATTTT. Its protein is CASGLVQSSGNTIYF.

The chain couples TRBV6-5 to TRBJ2-5; 8 bases are shared with TRBD2. Germline assignment: CDR1 MNHEY and CDR2 SVGAGI. The CDR3 is 14 residues long. Trimming cost V 6 bases and J 5 bases; bases outside gene matches: 8. The CDR3 region is CASRSLAGRETQYF. CDR3 nucleotides: TGTGCCAGCAGATCCTTAGCGGGACGTGAGACCCAGTACTTC.

This clone was seen a handful of times. This chain uses TRBV3-1 (or the pseudogene TRBV3-2) with TRBJ2-7; a possible D gene is TRBD2 (5 bases). The CDR3 sequence is 14 residues long. The ends were cut back, 5 bases at V and 4 bases at J, with 15 bases in the middle. Germline V gives CDR1 LGHDT, CDR2 YNNKEL (reference sequence). CDR3 in amino acids: CASSNSQADYEQYF. The CDR3 DNA is TGTGCCAGCAGCAACAGCCAAGCGGATTACGAGCAGTACTTC.

The chain joins TRBV13 to TRBJ1-1, with D uncertain. The CDR3 totals 16 residues. V lost 5 bases, J lost 4 bases, and 20 bases lay in between. Germline V gene data show CDR1 as PRHDT and CDR2 as FYEKMQ (reference sequence). The CDR3 DNA reads TGTGCCAGCAGCCCGACCGTCACAACCCGGGGCACTGAAGCTTTCTTT. Translating it yields CASSPTVTTRGTEAFF.

The genes are TRBV5-1 and TRBJ2-6; D uncertain. The CDR3 extends over 15 amino acids. The germline V gene encodes CDR1 SGHRS and CDR2 YFSETQ. Between the trimmed V and J ends, which lost 4 bases and 1 base, there was a span of 9 bases. CDR3 amino acids: CASSIQFSGANVLTF. CDR3 coding DNA: TGCGCCAGCAGCATACAGTTTTCTGGGGCCAACGTCCTGACTTTC.

This chain joins TRBV11-3 and TRBJ2-7; 12 bases line up with TRBD2. The CDR3 covers 17 residues. With 7 bases clipped from V and 4 bases from J, the junction kept 14 bases outside the gene matches. The V gene's germline CDR1 is SGHNT and CDR2 YENEEA. CDR3: CASTLLGPSGRAYEQYF. The DNA for the CDR3 is TGTGCCAGCACCCTCCTCGGCCCTAGCGGGAGGGCTTACGAGCAGTACTTC. The full variable domain, its missing parts supplied by reference TRBV11-3 and TRBJ2-7, is EAGVVQSPRYKIIEKKQPVAFWCNPISGHNTLYWYLQNLGQGPELLIRYENEEAVDDSQLPKDRFSAERLKGVDSTLKIQPAELGDSAVYLCASTLLGPSGRAYEQYFGPGTRLTVT.

This sequence joins TRBV27 and TRBJ1-2; 8 bases align to TRBD1. With 3 bases clipped from V and 6 bases from J, the junction kept 12 bases outside the gene matches. CDR3 size: 16 residues. Looked up from germline, CDR1 is MNHEY and CDR2 is SMNVEV (reference sequence). The DNA for the CDR3 is TGTGCCAGCAGTTTTCAGGGGGCGAGGGTAAAAGATGGCTACACCTTC. It yields the protein CASSFQGARVKDGYTF.

This clone was observed once. The CDR3 loop is CASSLQAGGNTDTQYF. DNA for the CDR3: TGTGCCAGCAGCCTCCAAGCGGGGGGAAACACAGATACGCAGTATTTT. V is TRBV7-2 and J is TRBJ2-3; 9 nucleotides align to TRBD2. Germline trimming cut 5 bases from V and 2 bases from J; bases unmatched to any gene: 8. Germline CDR1 SGHTA, CDR2 FQGNSA. CDR3 length: 16 amino acids. Using reference TRBV7-2 and TRBJ2-3 for the parts outside the CDR3, the full variable domain is GAGVSQSPSNKVTEKGKDVELRCDPISGHTALYWYRQSLGQGLEFLIYFQGNSAPDKSGLPSDRFSAERTGGSVSTLTIQRTQQEDSAVYLCASSLQAGGNTDTQYFGPGTRLTVL.

The CDR3 sequence is CASSPQYSNQPQHF. As DNA, the CDR3 is TGTGCCAGCAGCCCACAATATAGCAATCAGCCCCAGCATTTT. The chain combines TRBV16 with TRBJ1-5, with D uncertain. The CDR3 consists of 14 residues. Germline lookup yields CDR1 KGHSY and CDR2 FQNENV. Deletions cut 4 bases from V and 0 bases from J, with 7 bases between.

The chain is built from TRBV20-1 and TRBJ2-1; D is ambiguous. V was shortened by 4 bases and J by 6 bases, with 7 bases between the two germline ends. From germline, CDR1 is DFQATT and CDR2 SNEGSKA (reference sequence). The length of the CDR3 is 11 residues. The DNA for the CDR3 is TGCAGTGCTAAACGGGTCAATGAGCAGTTCTTC. This gives the protein CSAKRVNEQFF.

The rearrangement links TRBV30 to TRBJ1-5; TRBD1 might be the D (5 bases). V lost 2 bases and J lost 0, with 8 bases in between. The CDR3 runs to 14 residues. Germline lookup yields CDR1 GTSNPN and CDR2 SVGIG (reference sequence). The CDR3 spells CAWSKGNSNQPQHF. CDR3 DNA: TGTGCCTGGAGTAAGGGGAATAGCAATCAGCCCCAGCATTTT.

The chain uses TRBV13 and TRBJ2-1; the match to TRBD2 covers 15 bases. The CDR3 totals 16 residues. The germline CDR1 and CDR2 sequences are PRHDT and FYEKMQ (reference sequence). The V segment lost 5 bases and the J segment 9 bases; nucleotides outside the gene matches: 8. The DNA of the CDR3 is TGTGCCAGCAGCCACGGGACTAGCGGGAGGAGGGTTGAGCAGTTCTTC. Its translation: CASSHGTSGRRVEQFF. Together with reference TRBV13 and TRBJ2-1, the CDR3 gives the full variable domain: AAGVIQSPRHLIKEKRETATLKCYPIPRHDTVYWYQQGPGQDPQFLISFYEKMQSDKGSIPDRFSAQQFSDYHSELNMSSLELGDSALYFCASSHGTSGRRVEQFFGPGTRLTVL.

The CDR3 DNA reads TGTGCCAGCTCACCCTTTTCGGTTAATGAAAAACTGTTTTTT. It specifies CASSPFSVNEKLFF. This sequence joins TRBV18 and TRBJ1-4; D is unresolved. The V gene's germline CDR1 is KGHSH and CDR2 LQKENI. V lost 3 bases, J lost 4 bases, and 9 bases lay in between. The CDR3 contains 14 residues.

The rearrangement links TRBV10-3 to TRBJ1-2; maybe TRBD1 (6 bases). V was pared by 4 bases and J by 3 bases, with 9 bases between. CDR3 length: 13 residues. From germline, CDR1 is ENHRY and CDR2 SYGVKD. The CDR3 sequence: CAISAAGDYGYTF. The CDR3 DNA sequence: TGTGCCATCAGTGCGGCAGGGGACTATGGCTACACCTTC.